What follows describes a single TCR beta chain. Primers: 60 Vbeta forward and 13 Jbeta reverse. The method was immunoSEQ multiplex PCR; TCRdb's version includes in-frame clones alone and lacks a portion of them. The sample holds 95,000 or so clones; around 81% are singletons and the top ten take about 4.4%. The entry originates in a study of cytomegalovirus exposure and HLA in healthy donors. Specimen: PBMCs. The clonotype was recovered from an older woman in good health and CMV-seropositive.

The CDR3 coding sequence is TGTGCCAGTAGTGTAGGAGGGGGAGCAGATACGCAGTATTTT. As protein: CASSVGGGADTQYF. The V call is TRBV19, the J call TRBJ2-3; D is tentatively TRBD1 or TRBD2 (6 bases each). CDR3 size: 14 residues. V was pared by 5 bases and J by 4 bases, with 13 bases between. Germline V lookup: CDR1 LNHDA, CDR2 SQIVND (reference sequence).